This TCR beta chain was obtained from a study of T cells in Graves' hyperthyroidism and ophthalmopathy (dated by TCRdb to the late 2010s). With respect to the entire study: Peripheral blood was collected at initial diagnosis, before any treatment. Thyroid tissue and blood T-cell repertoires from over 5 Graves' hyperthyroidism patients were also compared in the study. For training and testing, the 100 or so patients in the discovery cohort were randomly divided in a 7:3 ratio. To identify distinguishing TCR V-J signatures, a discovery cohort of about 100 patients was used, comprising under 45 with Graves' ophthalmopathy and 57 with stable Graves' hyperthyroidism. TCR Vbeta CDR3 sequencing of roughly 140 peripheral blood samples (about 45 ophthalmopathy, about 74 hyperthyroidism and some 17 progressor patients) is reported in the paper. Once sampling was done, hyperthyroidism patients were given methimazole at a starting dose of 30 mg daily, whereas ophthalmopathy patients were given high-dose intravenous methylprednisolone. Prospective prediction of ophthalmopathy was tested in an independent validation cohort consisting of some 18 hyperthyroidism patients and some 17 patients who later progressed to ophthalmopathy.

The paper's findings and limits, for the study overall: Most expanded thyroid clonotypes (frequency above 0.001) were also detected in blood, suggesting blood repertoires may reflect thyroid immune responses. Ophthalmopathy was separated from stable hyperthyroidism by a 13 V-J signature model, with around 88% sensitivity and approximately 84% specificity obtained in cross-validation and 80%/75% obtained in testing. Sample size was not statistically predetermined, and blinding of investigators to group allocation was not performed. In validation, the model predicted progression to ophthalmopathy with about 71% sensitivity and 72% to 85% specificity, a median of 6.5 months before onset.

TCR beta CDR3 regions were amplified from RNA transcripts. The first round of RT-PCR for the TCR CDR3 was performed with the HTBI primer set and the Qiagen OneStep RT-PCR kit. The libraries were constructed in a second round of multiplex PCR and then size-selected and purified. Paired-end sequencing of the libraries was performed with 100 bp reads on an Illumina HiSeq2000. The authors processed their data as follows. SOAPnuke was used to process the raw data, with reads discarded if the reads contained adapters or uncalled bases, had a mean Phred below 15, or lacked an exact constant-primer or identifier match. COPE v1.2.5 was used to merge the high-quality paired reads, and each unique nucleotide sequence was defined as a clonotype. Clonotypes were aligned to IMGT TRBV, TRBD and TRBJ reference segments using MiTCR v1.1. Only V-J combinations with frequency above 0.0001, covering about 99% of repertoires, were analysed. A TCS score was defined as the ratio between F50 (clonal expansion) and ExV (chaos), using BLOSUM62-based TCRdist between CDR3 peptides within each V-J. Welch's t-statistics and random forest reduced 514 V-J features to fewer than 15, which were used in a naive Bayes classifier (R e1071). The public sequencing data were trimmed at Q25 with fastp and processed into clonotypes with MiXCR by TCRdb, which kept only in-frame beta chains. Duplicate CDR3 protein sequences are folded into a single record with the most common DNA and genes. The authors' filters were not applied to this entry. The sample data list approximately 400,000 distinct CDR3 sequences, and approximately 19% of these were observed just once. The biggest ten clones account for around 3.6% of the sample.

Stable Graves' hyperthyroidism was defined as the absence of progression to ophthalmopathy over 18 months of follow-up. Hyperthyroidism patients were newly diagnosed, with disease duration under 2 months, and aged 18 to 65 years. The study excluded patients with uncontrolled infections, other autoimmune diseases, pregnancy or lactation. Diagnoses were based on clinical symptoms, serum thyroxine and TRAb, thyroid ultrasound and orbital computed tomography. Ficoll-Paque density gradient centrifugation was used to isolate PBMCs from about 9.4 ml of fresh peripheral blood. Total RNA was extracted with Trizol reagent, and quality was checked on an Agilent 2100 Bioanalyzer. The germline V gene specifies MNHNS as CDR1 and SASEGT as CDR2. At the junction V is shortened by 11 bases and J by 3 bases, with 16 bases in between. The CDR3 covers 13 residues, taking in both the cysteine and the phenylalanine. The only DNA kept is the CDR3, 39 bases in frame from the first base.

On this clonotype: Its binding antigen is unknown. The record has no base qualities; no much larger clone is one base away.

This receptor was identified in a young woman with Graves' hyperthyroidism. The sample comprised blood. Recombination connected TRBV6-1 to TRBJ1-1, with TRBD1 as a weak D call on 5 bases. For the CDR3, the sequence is CAATGRGDTEAFF. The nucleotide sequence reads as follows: TGTGCCGCAACGGGCCGGGGGGACACTGAAGCTTTCTTT.